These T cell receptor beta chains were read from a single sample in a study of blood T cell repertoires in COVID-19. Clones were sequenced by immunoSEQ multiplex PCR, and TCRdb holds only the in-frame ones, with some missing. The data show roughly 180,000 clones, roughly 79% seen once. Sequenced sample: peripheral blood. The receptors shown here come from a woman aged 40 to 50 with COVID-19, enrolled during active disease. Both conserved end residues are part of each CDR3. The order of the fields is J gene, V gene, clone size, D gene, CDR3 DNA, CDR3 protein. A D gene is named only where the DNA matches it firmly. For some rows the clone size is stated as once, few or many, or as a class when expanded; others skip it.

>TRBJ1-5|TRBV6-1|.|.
TGTGCCAGCAGTGAACAAACAGGGATAGGGCATTTT
CASSEQTGIGHF
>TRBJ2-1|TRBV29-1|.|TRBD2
TGCAGCGTTATTTCGGGAGGCTTCTACAATGAGCAGTTCTTC
CSVISGGFYNEQFF
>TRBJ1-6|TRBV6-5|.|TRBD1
TGTGCCAGCAGTAAACCGGGACAGGGTTCTTCACCCCTCCACTTT
CASSKPGQGSSPLHF
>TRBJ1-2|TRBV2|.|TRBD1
TGTGCCAGCAGTGACAGGGGGTTTGGCTACACCTTC
CASSDRGFGYTF
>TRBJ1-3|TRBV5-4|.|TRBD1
TGTGCCAGCAGCTACGCGGGACAGGGGTCTGGAAACACCATATATTTT
CASSYAGQGSGNTIYF
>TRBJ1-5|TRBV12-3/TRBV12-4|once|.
TGTGCCAGCAGTGTTACAGGTCAGCCCCAGCATTTT
CASSVTGQPQHF
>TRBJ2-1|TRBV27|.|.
TGTGCCAGCACCGACTCAACCTACAATGAGCAGTTCTTC
CASTDSTYNEQFF
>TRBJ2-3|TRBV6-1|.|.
TGTGCCAGCACCGGACTCGGCACAGATACGCAGTATTTT
CASTGLGTDTQYF
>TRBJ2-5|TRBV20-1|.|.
TGCGGGGCGTTGTTGGAGACCCAGTACTTC
CGALLETQYF
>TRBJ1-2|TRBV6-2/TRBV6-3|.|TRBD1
TGTGCCAGCAGTTACACCGCTGCTAGCGTAGGGGGCTACGGCTACACCTTC
CASSYTAASVGGYGYTF